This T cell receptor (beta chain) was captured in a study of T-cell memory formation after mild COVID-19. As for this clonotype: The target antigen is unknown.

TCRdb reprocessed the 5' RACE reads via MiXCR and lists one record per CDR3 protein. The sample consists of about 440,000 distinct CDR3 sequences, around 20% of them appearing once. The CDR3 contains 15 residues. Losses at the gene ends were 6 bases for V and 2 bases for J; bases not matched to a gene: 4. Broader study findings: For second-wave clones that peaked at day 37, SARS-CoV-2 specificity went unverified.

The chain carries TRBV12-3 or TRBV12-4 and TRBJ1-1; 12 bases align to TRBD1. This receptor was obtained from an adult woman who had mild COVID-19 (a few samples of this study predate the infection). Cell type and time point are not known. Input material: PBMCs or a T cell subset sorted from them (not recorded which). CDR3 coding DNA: TGTGCCAGCAGCTGGGGGACAGGGGGCAACACTGAAGCTTTCTTT. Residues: CASSWGTGGNTEAFF.